This T cell receptor (beta chain) came from a study of vaccination and CD4 T cells after COVID-19. In the study overall: The authors exposed cells to overlapping spike peptides derived from SARS-CoV-2, HCoV-NL63, HCoV-OC43 and HCoV-229E.

Comment on this clonotype: The antigen remains undetermined.

This CDR3 is built from 19 residues. Germline V gives CDR1 LGHNA, CDR2 YSLEER. V was pared by 0 bases and J by 2 bases, with 11 bases of the junction left unmatched. Researchers used the Oncomine TCR Beta short-read assay to sequence DNA from cultured CD4+ T cells. It was from cultured CD4+ T cells that genomic DNA was extracted. One entry per CDR3 protein, called by TCRdb with MiXCR from the PCR reads. The table lists about 10,000 distinct CDR3 sequences, 32% of them singletons. The treatment was: 10-day PBMC culture with coronavirus spike peptide pools or control peptides (ViraFEST assay). Gathered ahead of the COVID-19 pandemic (2011-2018) were the CD4+ T cells of the unexposed donor. Antigen-specific T cells were expanded with peptide pools by ViraFEST, and TCRs were then sequenced.

The sequence was collected from a human donor in good health. Specimen: CD4+ T cells from blood, cultured in vitro. V gene TRBV4-3 combines with J gene TRBJ2-3, with 10 positions matching TRBD2. In DNA, the CDR3 is TGCGCCAGCAGCCAAGAGGACCCCAGGACTAGCGGACACACAGATACGCAGTATTTT. Its protein is CASSQEDPRTSGHTDTQYF.